The sample holds a few counts of the clone carrying this T cell receptor beta chain. Its cognate antigen is unknown. The source of the sample is a study of human T cells and chemical hapten exposure. Time point reported: healthy volunteer bleed at 6 weeks. The study extracted total RNA from unfractionated whole blood. Each CDR3 protein is one row after TCRdb ran MiXCR on the RACE reads. The sample carries approximately 84,000 distinct CDR3 sequences, approximately 8% recorded once. Findings of the study overall: The number of TCRs over 1 in 1000 frequency stayed unchanged after DPC.

V lost 1 base and J 0 bases, leaving 4 bases between the germline ends. The CDR3 consists of 12 residues. Germline V gene lookup returns CDR1 SQVTM and CDR2 ANQGSEA. Sequenced sample: whole blood. The chain recombines TRBV29-1 with TRBJ2-7, with unresolved D. This receptor was identified in a male donor in good health. Some clones in this sample may be carry-over from other donors' samples. CDR3 coding DNA: TGCAGCGTTGAAGCTAGCTCCTACGAGCAGTACTTC. Translating gives CSVEASSYEQYF.